These T cell receptor beta chains were read from a single sample in a study of regulatory T cells in long-lasting Graves disease. One entry per CDR3 protein, called by TCRdb with MiXCR from the multiplex PCR reads. The table lists under 450,000 distinct CDR3 sequences, roughly 24% of them singletons. Here the sequenced sample was peripheral blood mononuclear cells (PBMCs), taken when the disease was refractory, from a patient treated with antithyroid drugs. These TCRs come from a middle-aged woman with Graves disease. Both conserved end residues are part of each CDR3. A D gene is named only where the DNA matches it firmly. A clone size is listed for some rows: how often the clone was seen (once, few, many), or a class if it is expanded.

D: TRBD1; size: many; V: TRBV28; J: TRBJ2-5; CDR3: CASSPVPGQGETQYF; DNA: TGTGCCAGCAGCCCCGTTCCGGGACAGGGCGAGACCCAGTACTTC
D: .; size: many; V: TRBV5-1; J: TRBJ1-2; CDR3: CASREQGHYGYTF; DNA: TGCGCCAGCAGAGAACAGGGTCACTATGGCTACACCTTC
D: .; size: many; V: TRBV13; J: TRBJ1-2; CDR3: CASGRIGAGNYGYTF; DNA: TGTGCCAGCGGACGGATTGGGGCTGGGAACTATGGCTACACCTTC
D: TRBD2; size: .; V: TRBV2; J: TRBJ2-7; CDR3: CASSAGTSGKYEQYF; DNA: TGTGCCAGCAGTGCAGGGACTAGCGGGAAGTACGAGCAGTACTTC
D: .; size: many; V: TRBV5-1; J: TRBJ1-1; CDR3: CASSLASTSTEAFF; DNA: TGCGCCAGCAGCTTGGCCTCGACTAGCACTGAAGCTTTCTTT
D: TRBD1; size: .; V: TRBV2; J: TRBJ2-4; CDR3: CASRHKDRVGAKNIQYF; DNA: TGTGCCAGCAGACATAAGGACAGGGTGGGCGCCAAAAACATTCAGTACTTC
D: TRBD1; size: .; V: TRBV4-1; J: TRBJ1-4; CDR3: CASSQEPGQGRGGKLFF; DNA: TGCGCCAGCAGCCAAGAACCGGGACAGGGTCGAGGAGGAAAACTGTTTTTT
D: .; size: many; V: TRBV28; J: TRBJ2-2; CDR3: CASMQGGNTGELFF; DNA: TGTGCCAGCATGCAGGGGGGGAACACCGGGGAGCTGTTTTTT
D: TRBD2; size: few; V: TRBV4-1; J: TRBJ2-5; CDR3: CASSQVYSGRMETQYF; DNA: TGCGCCAGCAGCCAAGTATACAGCGGGAGGATGGAGACCCAGTACTTC
D: .; size: few; V: TRBV20-1; J: TRBJ1-5; CDR3: CSASHNRGNNQPQHF; DNA: TGCAGTGCTTCACACAACCGGGGTAACAATCAGCCCCAGCATTTT
D: TRBD2; size: .; V: TRBV11-3; J: TRBJ2-1; CDR3: CASSLASGSNEQFF; DNA: TGTGCCAGCAGCTTAGCTAGCGGGAGTAATGAGCAGTTCTTC
D: .; size: many; V: TRBV12-3/TRBV12-4; J: TRBJ2-7; CDR3: CASSRDSYYEQYF; DNA: TGTGCCAGCAGCAGAGACAGTTACTACGAGCAGTACTTC
D: .; size: many; V: TRBV10-3; J: TRBJ2-5; CDR3: CAIRTLGQETQYF; DNA: TGTGCCATCAGGACCTTGGGCCAAGAGACCCAGTACTTC
D: .; size: .; V: TRBV28; J: TRBJ2-3; CDR3: CATKTRQGLVLADMSTDTQYF; DNA: TGTGCCACCAAGACCCGACAGGGGCTCGTACTAGCGGATATGAGCACAGATACGCAGTATTTT
D: .; size: few; V: TRBV7-3; J: TRBJ2-1; CDR3: CASSAFSTTSYNEQFF; DNA: TGTGCCAGCAGCGCCTTTTCGACGACCTCCTACAATGAGCAGTTCTTC
D: .; size: many; V: TRBV28; J: TRBJ2-7; CDR3: CASSLTRANEQYF; DNA: TGTGCCAGCAGCCTAACCAGGGCCAACGAGCAGTACTTC
D: TRBD1; size: .; V: TRBV15; J: TRBJ1-5; CDR3: CATSRSDGTGRSNQPQHF; DNA: TGTGCCACCAGCAGGAGCGATGGGACAGGGCGAAGCAATCAGCCCCAGCATTTT